The clone carrying this TCR beta chain was counted many times. Using RNA template, CDR3s of TCR alpha and beta were amplified with iRepertoire arm-PCR. TCRdb used MiXCR to reprocess the multiplex PCR reads, holding one entry per CDR3 protein. The sample has 150,000 to 200,000 distinct CDR3 sequences; approximately 30% are singletons. This sample is part of a study of glioma-infiltrating T cells. The receptor was isolated from a human donor with low-grade glioma or glioblastoma, undergoing nonglioma brain surgery, or in good health (not recorded which). The specimen sequenced was glioma tissue, nonneoplastic brain tissue, or PBMCs (not recorded which).

The CDR3 DNA follows: TGTGCCAGCAGATACAGTCCTAGAGAGACCCAGTACTTC. It yields the protein CASRYSPRETQYF. This chain joins TRBV27 and TRBJ2-5, with D unresolved. V gave up 6 bases and J gave up 4 bases, with 12 bases separating them. CDR1 MNHEY and CDR2 SMNVEV come from the germline V gene (reference sequence). The CDR3 is 13 residues long.